This is a list of T cell receptor beta chains from one sample in a study of shared clonotypes between healthy human individuals. TCRdb's copy holds only in-frame clones and misses some; the assay was immunoSEQ multiplex PCR. This sample has around 440,000 clones, with approximately 71% found just once. Specimen: PBMCs. The receptors come from a woman aged 35 to 49 in good health. Some clones in this sample may be carry-over from other donors' samples. Both conserved end residues are part of each CDR3. D genes are given only for firm matches. The size entry is marked missing in some rows and otherwise reads once, few, many or a size class.

j_call: TRBJ2-1
v_call: TRBV20-1
clone_size: NA
d_call: NA
cdr3_aa: CSAGHYNEQFF
cdr3_nt: TGCAGTGCTGGACACTACAATGAGCAGTTCTTC

j_call: TRBJ2-2
v_call: TRBV5-1
clone_size: NA
d_call: NA
cdr3_aa: CASSPQTGPGELFF
cdr3_nt: TGCGCCAGCAGCCCCCAAACAGGGCCCGGGGAGCTGTTTTTT

j_call: TRBJ2-1
v_call: TRBV7-2
clone_size: NA
d_call: TRBD2
cdr3_aa: CASSLSLAGAANEQFF
cdr3_nt: TGTGCCAGCAGCTTATCACTAGCGGGAGCCGCCAATGAGCAGTTCTTC

j_call: TRBJ1-2
v_call: TRBV7-2
clone_size: NA
d_call: NA
cdr3_aa: CASSLRVGPNYGYTF
cdr3_nt: TGTGCCAGCAGCCTCCGCGTGGGACCTAACTATGGCTACACCTTC

j_call: TRBJ2-7
v_call: TRBV7-9
clone_size: NA
d_call: NA
cdr3_aa: CASSLGVNSYEQYF
cdr3_nt: TGTGCCAGCAGCTTAGGAGTCAACTCCTACGAGCAGTACTTC

j_call: TRBJ2-7
v_call: TRBV19
clone_size: NA
d_call: NA
cdr3_aa: CASSSTRGYEQYF
cdr3_nt: TGTGCCAGTTCCTCCACCCGGGGGTACGAGCAGTACTTC

j_call: TRBJ2-3
v_call: TRBV15
clone_size: few
d_call: NA
cdr3_aa: CATSRDQYTDTQYF
cdr3_nt: TGTGCCACCAGCAGAGATCAGTACACAGATACGCAGTATTTT

j_call: TRBJ1-2
v_call: TRBV5-6
clone_size: NA
d_call: NA
cdr3_aa: CASRFRGVWSYGYTF
cdr3_nt: TGTGCCAGCAGGTTTAGGGGTGTGTGGAGCTATGGCTACACCTTC

j_call: TRBJ2-1
v_call: TRBV7-2
clone_size: NA
d_call: TRBD2
cdr3_aa: CASSSSRAGVNEQFF
cdr3_nt: TGTGCCAGCAGCTCCAGCCGAGCGGGAGTCAATGAGCAGTTCTTC

j_call: TRBJ2-1
v_call: TRBV7-3
clone_size: many
d_call: NA
cdr3_aa: CASSLLRGRQDEQFF
cdr3_nt: TGTGCCAGCAGCTTATTGCGGGGACGTCAGGATGAGCAGTTCTTC

j_call: TRBJ2-7
v_call: TRBV7-3
clone_size: NA
d_call: NA
cdr3_aa: CASSQGSTPYEQYF
cdr3_nt: TGTGCCAGCAGCCAAGGAAGCACCCCCTACGAGCAGTACTTC

j_call: TRBJ2-2
v_call: TRBV30
clone_size: once
d_call: TRBD1
cdr3_aa: CAWSARDRETGELFF
cdr3_nt: TGTGCCTGGAGTGCTCGGGACAGGGAAACCGGGGAGCTGTTTTTT

j_call: TRBJ1-4
v_call: TRBV30
clone_size: once
d_call: TRBD1
cdr3_aa: CAWGGQGLEKLFF
cdr3_nt: TGTGCCTGGGGGGGACAGGGTCTGGAAAAACTGTTTTTT

j_call: TRBJ1-1
v_call: TRBV5-1
clone_size: NA
d_call: TRBD1
cdr3_aa: CASSTGQGMTEAFF
cdr3_nt: TGCGCCAGCAGCACGGGACAGGGAATGACTGAAGCTTTCTTT

j_call: TRBJ2-7
v_call: TRBV27
clone_size: NA
d_call: TRBD1
cdr3_aa: CASSKVPGQPSREQYF
cdr3_nt: TGTGCCAGCAGTAAAGTACCGGGACAGCCCTCTCGTGAGCAGTACTTC

j_call: TRBJ2-7
v_call: TRBV15
clone_size: once
d_call: TRBD1
cdr3_aa: CATSRDRKTGGREQYF
cdr3_nt: TGTGCCACCAGCAGAGATCGAAAGACAGGGGGTCGGGAGCAGTACTTC

j_call: TRBJ2-7
v_call: TRBV9
clone_size: once
d_call: TRBD1
cdr3_aa: CASSVSGQGSAEQYF
cdr3_nt: TGTGCCAGCAGCGTATCTGGACAGGGCTCCGCCGAGCAGTACTTC

j_call: TRBJ2-7
v_call: TRBV6-6
clone_size: NA
d_call: TRBD2
cdr3_aa: CASLRTSDSHEQYF
cdr3_nt: TGTGCCAGCCTCCGGACTAGCGATTCCCACGAGCAGTACTTC

j_call: TRBJ2-3
v_call: TRBV6-1
clone_size: once
d_call: TRBD1
cdr3_aa: CASSDLTGGWTDTQYF
cdr3_nt: TGTGCCAGCAGTGATTTGACAGGGGGCTGGACAGATACGCAGTATTTT

j_call: TRBJ2-1
v_call: TRBV5-1
clone_size: NA
d_call: NA
cdr3_aa: CASSLAPQNNEQFF
cdr3_nt: TGCGCCAGCAGCTTAGCCCCCCAAAACAATGAGCAGTTCTTC

j_call: TRBJ2-5
v_call: TRBV7-9
clone_size: NA
d_call: NA
cdr3_aa: CASSSDVFETQYF
cdr3_nt: TGTGCCAGCAGCTCGGACGTTTTTGAGACCCAGTACTTC

j_call: TRBJ1-2
v_call: TRBV9
clone_size: once
d_call: NA
cdr3_aa: CASSVGQFYGYTF
cdr3_nt: TGTGCCAGCAGCGTAGGACAGTTCTATGGCTACACCTTC

j_call: TRBJ2-3
v_call: TRBV7-9
clone_size: NA
d_call: NA
cdr3_aa: CASSLSQIISTDTQYF
cdr3_nt: TGTGCCAGCAGCTTATCTCAGATCATTAGCACAGATACGCAGTATTTT

j_call: TRBJ2-1
v_call: TRBV6-5
clone_size: few
d_call: TRBD2
cdr3_aa: CASSRQAGGYNEQFF
cdr3_nt: TGTGCCAGCAGCCGACAGGCGGGAGGGTACAATGAGCAGTTCTTC

j_call: TRBJ2-7
v_call: TRBV11-2
clone_size: once
d_call: TRBD2
cdr3_aa: CASSEGLAGIYEQYF
cdr3_nt: TGTGCCAGCAGCGAGGGGCTAGCGGGAATCTACGAGCAGTACTTC

j_call: TRBJ2-5
v_call: TRBV27
clone_size: NA
d_call: NA
cdr3_aa: CASSLAGVQETQYF
cdr3_nt: TGTGCCAGCAGTTTGGCAGGAGTCCAAGAGACCCAGTACTTC

j_call: TRBJ2-7
v_call: TRBV6-1
clone_size: NA
d_call: TRBD1
cdr3_aa: CASSEFGTGSYEQYF
cdr3_nt: TGTGCCAGCAGTGAATTCGGGACAGGCTCCTACGAGCAGTACTTC

j_call: TRBJ1-1
v_call: TRBV28
clone_size: NA
d_call: NA
cdr3_aa: CASSGRPNTEAFF
cdr3_nt: TGTGCCAGCAGCGGACGGCCGAACACTGAAGCTTTCTTT

j_call: TRBJ2-5
v_call: TRBV7-2
clone_size: NA
d_call: TRBD2
cdr3_aa: CASSLFASGETQYF
cdr3_nt: TGTGCCAGCAGCTTATTTGCTAGCGGTGAGACCCAGTACTTC

j_call: TRBJ2-7
v_call: TRBV7-9
clone_size: NA
d_call: NA
cdr3_aa: CASSLAVRSYEQYF
cdr3_nt: TGTGCCAGCAGCTTAGCGGTCAGATCCTACGAGCAGTACTTC

j_call: TRBJ2-7
v_call: TRBV15
clone_size: NA
d_call: TRBD1
cdr3_aa: CATSMGDRGSYEQYF
cdr3_nt: TGTGCCACCAGCATGGGGGACAGGGGGAGCTACGAGCAGTACTTC

j_call: TRBJ2-7
v_call: TRBV28
clone_size: NA
d_call: TRBD2
cdr3_aa: CASSSSGSGDGYEQYF
cdr3_nt: TGTGCCAGCAGTTCTAGCGGGAGCGGTGACGGCTACGAGCAGTACTTC

j_call: TRBJ2-2
v_call: TRBV19
clone_size: NA
d_call: NA
cdr3_aa: CASREDWSDGELFF
cdr3_nt: TGTGCCAGTAGGGAAGACTGGTCGGACGGGGAGCTGTTTTTT

j_call: TRBJ2-2
v_call: TRBV18
clone_size: NA
d_call: NA
cdr3_aa: CASSHGPAGELFF
cdr3_nt: TGTGCCAGCTCCCACGGGCCCGCCGGGGAGCTGTTTTTT

j_call: TRBJ2-5
v_call: TRBV30
clone_size: NA
d_call: NA
cdr3_aa: CAWSRGSKETQYF
cdr3_nt: TGTGCCTGGAGTAGGGGTTCTAAAGAGACCCAGTACTTC

j_call: TRBJ1-2
v_call: TRBV9
clone_size: few
d_call: NA
cdr3_aa: CASSVGVGQGYGYTF
cdr3_nt: TGTGCCAGCAGCGTAGGCGTGGGGCAGGGCTATGGCTACACCTTC

j_call: TRBJ1-5
v_call: TRBV19
clone_size: NA
d_call: NA
cdr3_aa: CASTGGESQHF
cdr3_nt: TGTGCCAGTACCGGGGGGGAGTCCCAGCATTTT

j_call: TRBJ2-5
v_call: TRBV28
clone_size: many
d_call: NA
cdr3_aa: CASSPLLRAQETQYF
cdr3_nt: TGTGCCAGCAGTCCACTATTACGGGCTCAAGAGACCCAGTACTTC

j_call: TRBJ2-3
v_call: TRBV7-9
clone_size: NA
d_call: NA
cdr3_aa: CASSLVAGSDTQYF
cdr3_nt: TGTGCCAGCAGCTTAGTGGCGGGATCAGATACGCAGTATTTT

j_call: TRBJ1-1
v_call: TRBV30
clone_size: NA
d_call: TRBD1
cdr3_aa: CAWRTGQNTEAFF
cdr3_nt: TGTGCCTGGAGGACAGGGCAGAACACTGAAGCTTTCTTT

j_call: TRBJ2-1
v_call: TRBV10-3
clone_size: NA
d_call: TRBD2
cdr3_aa: CAISGGRGLVSYNEQFF
cdr3_nt: TGTGCCATCAGTGGTGGGCGGGGACTAGTTTCCTACAATGAGCAGTTCTTC

j_call: TRBJ2-1
v_call: TRBV5-1
clone_size: NA
d_call: TRBD2
cdr3_aa: CASSLGVAGEGEQFF
cdr3_nt: TGCGCCAGCAGCCTGGGGGTAGCGGGAGAGGGCGAGCAGTTCTTC